These T cell receptor beta chains were read from a single sample in a study of OX40 agonist ivuxolimab in advanced cancers. Some clones are missing from TCRdb's copy, which holds only in-frame ones; the method was immunoSEQ multiplex PCR. The table shows about 59,000 clones, with 84% occurring only once. Material: CD4+ or CD8+ T cells sorted from blood, obtained in a trial of the OX40 agonist ivuxolimab. The receptor source for this set is an adult with an advanced solid tumor such as melanoma, head and neck, liver or kidney cancer. Both conserved end residues are trimmed from each CDR3. The order of the fields is V gene, D gene, CDR3 protein. A D gene is named only where the DNA matches it firmly.

>TRBV7-6|TRBD1
ASSLAIVGGAYNEQF
>TRBV27|TRBD2
ASTRLAGDNTQY
>TRBV5-1|TRBD1
ASSWGTGGEETQY
>TRBV10-2|NA
ASSDLANGGYGYT
>TRBV19|TRBD1
ASSPKGPGQGHEKLF
>TRBV18|NA
ASSPAGNQPQH
>TRBV10-1|TRBD1
ASTGGHEQY
>TRBV28|TRBD1
ASRDRGLDQPQH
>TRBV19|NA
ASSTHGQSGDYEQY
>TRBV5-1|NA
ASSLGTSSYNEQF
>TRBV9|NA
ASSPRGRYNEQF
>TRBV5-4|NA
ASSLDPTENGYT
>TRBV2|TRBD1
ASSETGNGVYGYT
>TRBV5-4|NA
ASSPGGGGKTQY